This T cell receptor (beta chain) came from a study of blood T cells in healthy people across ages. Notes on the study in general: Changes seen in expanded clonotypes were possibly confounded by donor CMV status left unknown. Naive CD4+ cell counts and diversity both ran higher in long-lived than in aged donors.

V was pared by 2 bases and J by 7 bases, with 11 bases of the junction left unmatched. In germline, CDR1 is ENHRY, CDR2 SYGVKD. This CDR3 comprises 15 residues. Then a second PCR, running roughly 6 to 11 cycles, was carried out with a sample-barcoded 5' primer and a J-beta primer mix. TCRdb re-derived calls from the 5' RACE reads in MiXCR, one entry per CDR3 protein. The sample shows about 730,000 distinct CDR3 sequences, around 40% of them seen only once. On this clonotype: Its antigen is unidentified.

This chain uses TRBV10-3 with TRBJ2-7, with 7 nucleotides matching TRBD2. Sequencing input: blood. This clonotype was obtained from a woman aged 60-75 years in good health. The CDR3 spells CAISERTRSHNEQYF. The CDR3 DNA reads TGTGCCATCAGTGAGAGGACTAGAAGCCACAATGAGCAGTACTTC.